What follows are 30 T cell receptor beta chains derived from one specimen sequenced in a study of T cell responses to AZD1222 COVID-19 vaccine. Assay used: immunoSEQ multiplex PCR; TCRdb lists only in-frame clones, some missing. Among roughly 140,000 clones listed, 85% to 95% were seen once. Here the sequenced sample was peripheral blood, taken on day 0 of AZD1222 vaccination. Every receptor here comes from an adult in good health.

The genes are TRBV5-8 and TRBJ1-3; D remains unclear. V gave up 2 bases and J gave up 0 bases, with 12 bases separating them. This CDR3 is built from 16 residues. Germline CDR1 SGHTS, CDR2 YDEGEE. For the CDR3, the DNA is TGTGCCAGCAGCTTAGAGCGGTTCTTCTCTGGAAACACCATATATTTT. Its translation is CASSLERFFSGNTIYF.

V and J are TRBV12-3 or TRBV12-4 and TRBJ1-1; D gene ambiguous. There are 13 residues in the CDR3. The V end lost 2 bases, the J end lost 1 base, and 5 bases lay between the germline ends. CDR3 DNA sequence: TGTGCCAGCAGTTTACAGACGAACACTGAAGCTTTCTTT. It specifies CASSLQTNTEAFF.

The V and J genes are TRBV11-2 and TRBJ1-2; D perhaps matches TRBD1 (5 bases). The CDR3 covers 14 residues. Germline V CDR1 and CDR2: SGHAT, FQNNGV. V was trimmed by 4 bases and J by 4 bases, leaving 13 bases between them. The CDR3 loop reads CASSSSRGGYGYTF. Here the CDR3 DNA reads TGTGCCAGCAGCTCGTCCCGCGGGGGCTATGGCTACACCTTC.

This rearrangement joins TRBV6-5 to TRBJ2-1; 10 bases align to TRBD2. CDR3 length: 15 amino acids. After removal of 4 bases from V and 2 bases from J, the junction contained 2 bases not matched to a gene. CDR1 is MNHEY, CDR2 SVGAGI, per germline. The CDR3 DNA reads as TGTGCCAGCAGTTTTGGACTAGCGGCCTACAATGAGCAGTTCTTC. Its protein is CASSFGLAAYNEQFF.

The rearrangement links TRBV7-3 to TRBJ1-1, with a possible D match to TRBD1 (6 bases). CDR1 and CDR2 from the germline V gene are SGHTA and FQGTGA. Trimming stripped 6 bases from V and 3 bases from J, with 14 bases between. The CDR3 length is 14 residues. The CDR3 protein is CASRLGGWDTEAFF. CDR3 nucleotide sequence: TGTGCCAGCAGATTGGGGGGCTGGGACACTGAAGCTTTCTTT.

This sequence joins TRBV11-2 and TRBJ2-1, with TRBD1 as a possible D gene (6 bases). The length of the CDR3 is 12 residues. V lost 1 base and J lost 10, with 8 bases in between. Germline assignment: CDR1 SGHAT and CDR2 FQNNGV. CDR3 coding DNA: TGTGCCAGCAGCTTAGGGGGACAAGAGCAGTTCTTC. This translates into CASSLGGQEQFF.

This clone was counted a single time. The chain has TRBV5-4 and TRBJ2-5; weak D call: TRBD1 (6 bases). The CDR3 is made up of 18 amino acids. CDR1 and CDR2 (germline): SGHNT, YYREEE (reference sequence). V lost 0 bases and J lost 2, with 20 bases in between. CDR3 amino acids: CASSLGIHRAPIQETQYF. The CDR3, as DNA: TGTGCCAGCAGCTTGGGGATCCACAGGGCCCCTATTCAAGAGACCCAGTACTTC.

The chain employs TRBV30 and TRBJ2-1; 8 positions agree with TRBD2. The CDR3 has 18 residues. V lost 2 bases and J lost 9; bases outside the gene matches: 21. Germline V gives CDR1 GTSNPN, CDR2 SVGIG (reference sequence). DNA for the CDR3: TGTGCCTGGAGTCCTCAAAGGCGGACTAGCCCTAAGTTGGGTGAGCAGTTCTTC. Its protein product is CAWSPQRRTSPKLGEQFF.

This clone appeared a single time. The rearrangement links TRBV6-4 to TRBJ1-2, with D unclear. This CDR3 is built from 13 residues. Trimming left V 2 bases short and J 4 bases short, with 8 bases between. Germline V gives CDR1 MRHNA, CDR2 SNTAGT. This chain's CDR3 is CASSDRFGYGYTF. DNA for the CDR3: TGTGCCAGCAGTGACAGGTTCGGCTATGGCTACACCTTC.

This clone was observed a single time. The genes are TRBV11-3 and TRBJ2-2; 8 bases match TRBD2. This CDR3 has 15 residues. CDR1 is SGHNT, CDR2 YENEEA, per germline. The trim removed 4 bases at V and 5 bases at J, leaving 6 bases unmatched. The CDR3 coding sequence is TGTGCCAGCAGCTCGAGCGGGAGAGGAACCGGGGAGCTGTTTTTT. Translated, it gives CASSSSGRGTGELFF.

The chain has TRBV4-1 and TRBJ1-3; D might be TRBD1 (5 bases). CDR3 length: 17 residues. Germline CDR1 reads MGHRA; CDR2 reads YSYEKL. V was clipped by 6 bases and J by 0 bases, with 18 bases between them. CDR3 amino acids: CASRRLGLPDSGNTIYF. CDR3 nucleotides: TGCGCCAGCAGACGATTGGGACTTCCGGACTCTGGAAACACCATATATTTT.

The J gene is TRBJ1-5, the V gene TRBV6-5; the D gene is possibly TRBD1 (6 bases). CDR1 MNHEY and CDR2 SVGAGI come from the germline V gene. With 6 bases removed from V and 1 base from J, the gap between germline ends came to 13 bases. CDR3 length: 15 amino acids. Here the CDR3 reads CASRRQVTSNQPQHF. CDR3 coding DNA: TGTGCCAGCAGACGACAGGTCACCAGCAATCAGCCCCAGCATTTT.

This clone appeared once. The chain is built from TRBV18 and TRBJ1-2; no clear D. V was cut by 0 bases and J by 8 bases, with 13 bases left in between. The CDR3 sequence is 14 residues long. Germline values: CDR1 KGHSH, CDR2 LQKENI. The CDR3 loop is CASSPPWEPGGYTF. As DNA, the CDR3 is TGTGCCAGCTCACCACCGTGGGAGCCGGGAGGCTACACCTTC.

The J gene is TRBJ1-3, the V gene TRBV29-1; D gene ambiguous. Germline V gene data show CDR1 as SQVTM and CDR2 as ANQGSEA. There are 12 residues in the CDR3. Trimming removed 6 bases at V and 0 bases at J, with 6 bases between. CDR3 in DNA: TGCAGCGTCAGTTTCTCTGGAAACACCATATATTTT. This codes for CSVSFSGNTIYF.

The chain uses TRBV27 and TRBJ1-2, with 8 bases aligning to TRBD1. V shed 4 bases and J 8 bases; nucleotides not matched to a gene: 9. CDR3 length: 14 residues. Germline assignment: CDR1 MNHEY and CDR2 SMNVEV (reference sequence). CDR3 amino acids: CASSSGQGVGGYTF. Written as DNA, the CDR3 is TGTGCCAGCAGTTCCGGACAGGGAGTAGGAGGCTACACCTTC.

The genes are TRBV6-5 and TRBJ1-1, with D maybe TRBD1 (5 bases). Between the trimmed V and J ends, which lost 6 bases and 1 base, there was a span of 9 bases. Germline values: CDR1 MNHEY, CDR2 SVGAGI. CDR3 length equals 13 residues. In nucleotides, the CDR3 is TGTGCCAGCAGATACCAGGGGAACACTGAAGCTTTCTTT. As protein: CASRYQGNTEAFF.

This clone is a singleton in its sample. DNA of the CDR3: TGTGCTAGTGGTTTGACAGCAACTAATGAAAAACTGTTTTTT. As protein: CASGLTATNEKLFF. The V gene is TRBV12-5, the J gene TRBJ1-4; D gene unclear. The germline V gene encodes CDR1 LGHNT and CDR2 FRNRAP. The CDR3 runs to 14 residues. Trimming removed 2 bases from V and 0 bases from J, with 4 bases in between. Full variable domain (rest looked up from reference TRBV12-5 and TRBJ1-4): DARVTQTPRHKVTEMGQEVTMRCQPILGHNTVFWYRQTMMQGLELLAYFRNRAPLDDSGMPKDRFSAEMPDATLATLKIQPSEPRDSAVYFCASGLTATNEKLFFGSGTQLSVL.

The V gene is TRBV5-4, the J gene TRBJ1-2; unclear D gene. From germline, CDR1 is SGHNT and CDR2 YYREEE (reference sequence). The CDR3 has 15 residues. Trimming removed 0 bases from V and 5 bases from J, with 14 bases in between. The CDR3 loop reads CASSLGPATQYGYTF. The CDR3 DNA reads as TGTGCCAGCAGCTTGGGACCGGCAACCCAGTATGGCTACACCTTC.

The V and J genes are TRBV11-3 and TRBJ2-1, with 8 bases aligning to TRBD2. CDR1 is SGHNT, CDR2 YENEEA, per germline. Unmatched junction bases numbered 3, after V lost 1 base and J lost 4 bases. The length of the CDR3 is 15 residues. CDR3 coding DNA: TGTGCCAGCAGCTTAGGCGGGAGGAATTACAATGAGCAGTTCTTC. Protein: CASSLGGRNYNEQFF.

The rearrangement uses TRBV11-2 and TRBJ1-6; D possibly corresponds to TRBD1 (6 bases). The CDR3 is 17 residues long. Looked up from germline, CDR1 is SGHAT and CDR2 is FQNNGV. Trimming removed 5 bases at V and 6 bases at J, with 20 bases between. The CDR3 loop is CASSPLLMGGRNSPLHF. CDR3 coding DNA: TGTGCCAGCAGCCCCCTCCTCATGGGGGGGCGTAATTCACCCCTCCACTTT.

In nucleotides, the CDR3 is TGTGCCAGCAGCACTGGGACAGGGGAGGACTATGGCTACACCTTC. Its protein is CASSTGTGEDYGYTF. The rearrangement uses TRBV7-8 and TRBJ1-2; 10 bases fit TRBD1. This CDR3 is built from 15 residues. V lost 5 bases, J lost 3 bases, and 6 bases stayed unmatched. The germline CDR1 and CDR2 sequences are SGHVS and FQNEAQ.

This sequence joins TRBV12-3 or TRBV12-4 and TRBJ1-2; D remains unclear. The CDR3 spans 13 residues. Trimming shortened V by 8 bases and J by 3 bases, and 13 bases separated the two germline ends. DNA for the CDR3: TGTGCCAGCGCCGTCGGGGAGCACTATGGCTACACCTTC. Amino acids: CASAVGEHYGYTF.

The rearrangement links TRBV7-8 to TRBJ1-1; TRBD1 matches 11 bases. This CDR3 has 15 residues. The V gene end was trimmed by 3 bases and the J gene end by 7 bases; junction bases not matched to a gene: 7. From germline, CDR1 is SGHVS and CDR2 FQNEAQ. The CDR3 nucleotides are TGTGCCAGCAGCTTCTCTTCGGGACAGGGGGGTGAAGCTTTCTTT. Protein sequence: CASSFSSGQGGEAFF.

The chain carries TRBV15 and TRBJ1-5; D unresolved. The CDR3 consists of 15 residues. V lost 0 bases, J lost 7 bases, and 13 bases lay in between. Germline V lookup: CDR1 LNHNV, CDR2 YYDKDF (reference sequence). CDR3 coding DNA: TGTGCCACCAGCAGAGATGGAGGGTCCGAACAGCCCCAGCATTTT. As protein: CATSRDGGSEQPQHF.

V gene TRBV24-1 combines with J gene TRBJ1-5; perhaps TRBD1 as D (5 bases). The CDR3 is 14 amino acids. V dropped 6 bases and J dropped 4 bases, with 12 bases sitting between them. The V gene's germline CDR1 is KGHDR and CDR2 SFDVKD. DNA for the CDR3: TGTGCCACCAGTATACCGGGGCGGAATCAGCCCCAGCATTTT. The encoded protein is CATSIPGRNQPQHF.

The rearrangement joins TRBV9 to TRBJ2-1; D remains ambiguous. In germline, CDR1 is SGDLS, CDR2 YYNGEE. The CDR3 length is 18 residues. Trimming removed 3 bases from V and 4 bases from J, with 23 bases in between. Here the CDR3 reads CASSGSLSPADEYNEQFF. For the CDR3, the DNA is TGTGCCAGCAGCGGTTCCCTCTCTCCGGCGGATGAATACAATGAGCAGTTCTTC.

V gene TRBV3-1 (or the pseudogene TRBV3-2) combines with J gene TRBJ1-2; perhaps TRBD1 as D (5 bases). This CDR3 is 17 amino acids long. Germline V CDR1 and CDR2: LGHDT, YNNKEL (reference sequence). Trimming pared 4 bases from V and 4 bases from J, leaving 22 bases between. CDR3 sequence reads: CASSLHPGTPELYGYTF. In DNA, the CDR3 is TGTGCCAGCAGCCTACACCCCGGGACGCCAGAACTCTATGGCTACACCTTC.

The chain couples TRBV15 to TRBJ1-5, with D unclear. The CDR3 is 12 amino acids. The germline gives CDR1 LNHNV, CDR2 YYDKDF (reference sequence). V lost 1 base and J lost 9, with 7 bases in between. CDR3 sequence (DNA): TGTGCCACCAGCAGAGCCCTTCTGCCCCAGCATTTT. Residues: CATSRALLPQHF.

J is TRBJ1-1 and V is TRBV7-9; D remains ambiguous. Per the germline V gene, CDR1 is SEHNR and CDR2 is FQNEAQ (reference sequence). The CDR3 totals 14 residues. V lost 1 base and J 3 bases, leaving 9 bases between the germline ends. The CDR3 is CASSLGAGYTEAFF. DNA of the CDR3: TGTGCCAGCAGCTTAGGGGCGGGGTACACTGAAGCTTTCTTT.

V is TRBV11-2 and J is TRBJ2-5; 9 positions agree with TRBD2. The CDR3 extends over 18 amino acids. The V gene end was trimmed by 2 bases and the J gene end by 3 bases; junction bases not matched to a gene: 13. Germline loops: CDR1 SGHAT, CDR2 FQNNGV. CDR3 residues: CASSLFLFGGRAEETQYF. The CDR3 DNA reads TGTGCCAGCAGCTTATTTCTCTTTGGCGGGAGGGCCGAAGAGACCCAGTACTTC.